The 23 T cell receptor beta chains reported below all come from one sample, sequenced in a study of shared clonotypes between healthy human individuals. The repertoire was sequenced with immunoSEQ multiplex PCR; TCRdb's copy has only in-frame clones and lacks some. The repertoire includes 1,500,000 or so clones, roughly 96% of them detected once, and roughly 1.1% sits in the top ten. Sequencing input: naive CD4+ T cells sorted from blood. As for subset: CD45RA+ positively selected. The source of these receptors is a man aged 25-45 years in good health.

This chain connects TRBV6-5 to TRBJ1-1; maybe TRBD1 (5 bases). CDR3 length: 15 residues. The germline gives CDR1 MNHEY, CDR2 SVGAGI. V was pared by 6 bases and J by 5 bases, with 19 bases between. Written as DNA, the CDR3 is TGTGCCAGCAGCCTCATCCAGGGTCGGGGGACTGAAGCTTTCTTT. This encodes CASSLIQGRGTEAFF.

The chain employs TRBV6-1 and TRBJ1-2; D gene unclear. There are 13 residues in the CDR3. The germline V gene encodes CDR1 MNHNS and CDR2 SASEGT. Trimming left V 6 bases short and J 4 bases short, with 12 bases between. The CDR3 here is CASRTRVGYGYTF. The DNA of the CDR3 is TGTGCCAGCAGGACTCGTGTGGGCTATGGCTACACCTTC.

The chain has TRBV6-6 and TRBJ2-3; D perhaps matches TRBD1 (6 bases). Per germline, CDR1 MNHNY and CDR2 SVGAGI (reference sequence). The ends were cut back, 2 bases at V and 9 bases at J, with 18 bases in the middle. CDR3 size: 15 residues. CDR3 in amino acids: CASSYAGGHTRTQYF. The CDR3, as DNA: TGTGCCAGCAGTTACGCTGGGGGCCACACACGCACGCAGTATTTT.

The V gene is TRBV5-1, the J gene TRBJ2-1; possibly TRBD2 for D (5 bases). CDR1 and CDR2 from the germline V gene are SGHRS and YFSETQ. The germline V and J ends were trimmed by 1 base and 3 bases, with 14 bases remaining between them. The CDR3 has 16 residues. CDR3 region: CASSLYASLVYNEQFF. The CDR3, as DNA: TGCGCCAGCAGCTTGTACGCTAGCTTGGTCTACAATGAGCAGTTCTTC.

This clone is a singleton in its sample. CDR3 DNA: TGTGCCATCAGTGAATTCGGGGGGACTAGCGGGAGATCAGATACGCAGTATTTT. It encodes CAISEFGGTSGRSDTQYF. The V gene is TRBV10-3, the J gene TRBJ2-3, with 14 bases aligning to TRBD2. J gave up 4 bases and V 3 bases, and 9 bases lay outside the gene matches. The CDR3 has 18 residues. Germline V gives CDR1 ENHRY, CDR2 SYGVKD.

This rearrangement joins TRBV28 to TRBJ2-7; D could derive from TRBD1 or TRBD2 (5 bases each). This CDR3 contains 13 residues. V was clipped by 8 bases and J by 2 bases, with 13 bases between them. CDR1 MDHEN and CDR2 SYDVKM come from the germline V gene. The CDR3 region is CASSAGATYEQYF. CDR3 bases: TGTGCCAGCTCTGCCGGGGCGACCTACGAGCAGTACTTC.

The chain links TRBV29-1 to TRBJ2-1, with D unresolved. The CDR3 spans 10 residues. Between the trimmed V and J ends, which lost 8 bases and 4 bases, there was a span of 6 bases. Germline V lookup: CDR1 SQVTM, CDR2 ANQGSEA. The CDR3, as DNA: TGCAGCACGATATACAATGAGCAGTTCTTC. It yields the protein CSTIYNEQFF.

Comment on this clone: The sample carries other DNA sequences with the same CDR3. This chain uses TRBV18 with TRBJ2-3, with D possibly being TRBD2 (6 bases). The CDR3 loop spans 14 amino acids. V was shortened by 3 bases and J by 2 bases, with 9 bases between the two germline ends. The germline gives CDR1 KGHSH, CDR2 LQKENI. CDR3 nucleotide sequence: TGTGCCAGCTCACCGGGACTCAACACAGATACGCAGTATTTT. It yields the protein CASSPGLNTDTQYF.

CDR3 bases: TGTGCCAGCAGCTTGAAGCGGCAAGAGACCCAGTACTTC. The encoded protein is CASSLKRQETQYF. V and J are TRBV11-1 and TRBJ2-5; possibly TRBD2 for D (5 bases). This CDR3 has 13 residues. Germline lookup yields CDR1 SGHAT and CDR2 FQDESV (reference sequence). The germline V and J ends were trimmed by 3 bases and 2 bases, with 7 bases remaining between them.

The chain uses TRBV6-5 and TRBJ1-6; D gene ambiguous. Trimming took 1 base from V and 9 from J, leaving 16 bases between them. The CDR3 has 16 residues. Germline CDR1 reads MNHEY; CDR2 reads SVGAGI. CDR3 protein: CASSYFSPRAGSPLHF. The CDR3 DNA sequence: TGTGCCAGCAGTTACTTCTCCCCCCGTGCAGGTTCACCCCTCCACTTT.

This chain connects TRBV5-1 to TRBJ2-3; D is unclear. With 0 bases removed from V and 1 base from J, the gap between germline ends came to 15 bases. The CDR3 runs 17 residues. In germline, CDR1 is SGHRS, CDR2 YFSETQ. The CDR3 nucleotides read TGCGCCAGCAGCTTGGTGTTGGCGGATGTGGGCACAGATACGCAGTATTTT. This translates into CASSLVLADVGTDTQYF.

The genes are TRBV5-1 and TRBJ1-1; weak D call: TRBD1 (5 bases). V was pared by 9 bases and J by 2 bases, with 14 bases between. Looked up from germline, CDR1 is SGHRS and CDR2 is YFSETQ. The CDR3 is made up of 13 amino acids. The CDR3 region has the DNA TGCGCCACCTCGGCGGGGACTAACACTGAAGCTTTCTTT. Protein sequence: CATSAGTNTEAFF.

V and J are TRBV9 and TRBJ2-3, with TRBD2 as a possible D gene (6 bases). V was clipped by 3 bases and J by 2 bases, with 13 bases between them. CDR3 length: 15 amino acids. Germline V gene data show CDR1 as SGDLS and CDR2 as YYNGEE. The CDR3 loop is CASSARGGNTDTQYF. The CDR3, as DNA: TGTGCCAGCAGCGCCCGAGGCGGGAACACAGATACGCAGTATTTT.

The CDR3 loop reads CASSVVSGRGHNEQFF. CDR3 nucleotides: TGTGCCAGCAGCGTAGTAAGCGGGAGGGGACACAATGAGCAGTTCTTC. The genes are TRBV9 and TRBJ2-1; TRBD2 matches at 10 bases. V gave up 0 bases and J gave up 5 bases; unmatched junction bases: 5. The CDR3 consists of 16 residues. The germline V gene has CDR1 SGDLS and CDR2 YYNGEE.

This rearrangement joins TRBV14 to TRBJ1-2; D perhaps matches TRBD1 (5 bases). V shed 2 bases and J shed 4 bases, with 14 bases lying between them. The CDR3 loop spans 15 amino acids. The germline V gene encodes CDR1 SGHDN and CDR2 FVKESK. CDR3 sequence: CASSQNLGGVYGYTF. Written as DNA, the CDR3 is TGTGCCAGCAGCCAAAATCTCGGGGGGGTCTATGGCTACACCTTC.

Concerning this clone itself: At one boundary the junction diverges from the germline segment, which might be a read error. Distinct nucleotide sequences in the sample also encode this CDR3. The chain carries TRBV7-2 and TRBJ1-1, with D possibly TRBD1 on 6 matching bases. Germline CDR1 and CDR2: SGHTA and FQGNSA. The CDR3 is 12 residues long. The chain's CDR3 is CASSFRDTEAFF. The CDR3 nucleotides read TGTGCCAGCAGCTTCCGGGACACGGAAGCTTTCTTT.

The gene calls are TRBV10-3 and TRBJ2-3; TRBD2 aligns across 8 bases. CDR3 size: 14 residues. Germline V gene sequence: CDR1 ENHRY, CDR2 SYGVKD. V lost 5 bases to trimming and J lost 4 bases; unmatched junction nucleotides: 5. The CDR3 loop reads CAISSGSTADTQYF. The CDR3 region has the DNA TGTGCCATCAGTAGCGGGAGTACGGCAGATACGCAGTATTTT.

The chain has TRBV19 and TRBJ2-1; TRBD2 matches at 7 bases. J was trimmed by 7 bases and V by 5 bases; bases with no gene match: 5. The CDR3 runs to 13 residues. The germline CDR1 and CDR2 sequences are LNHDA and SQIVND (reference sequence). CDR3 DNA: TGTGCCAGTAGTTCACTAGCGTTAAATGAGCAGTTCTTC. This sequence encodes CASSSLALNEQFF.

The chain carries TRBV25-1 and TRBJ2-3; 10 nucleotides match TRBD2. The CDR3 extends over 14 amino acids. Germline CDR1 MGHDK, CDR2 SYGVNS. Trimming cost V 8 bases and J 3 bases; bases outside gene matches: 5. The chain's CDR3 is CASSPAGGTDTQYF. The CDR3, as DNA: TGTGCCAGCTCGCCAGCGGGAGGGACAGATACGCAGTATTTT. The entire variable domain, with the rest obtained from reference TRBV25-1 and TRBJ2-3, is as follows: EADIYQTPRYLVIGTGKKITLECSQTMGHDKMYWYQQDPGMELHLIHYSYGVNSTEKGDLSSESTVSRIRTEHFPLTLESARPSHTSQYLCASSPAGGTDTQYFGPGTRLTVL.

This chain links TRBV6-6 with TRBJ2-2; D is ambiguous. The V and J ends lost 7 bases and 0 bases respectively, with 9 bases between them. There are 14 residues in the CDR3. CDR1 is MNHNY, CDR2 SVGAGI, per germline (reference sequence). The CDR3 DNA sequence: TGTGCCAGCACTAGGGCTTCGAACACCGGGGAGCTGTTTTTT. This gives the protein CASTRASNTGELFF.

The J gene is TRBJ1-5, the V gene TRBV5-1; D ambiguous. The CDR3 consists of 15 residues. CDR1 is SGHRS and CDR2 is YFSETQ in the germline V gene. Trimming took 4 bases from V and 3 from J, leaving 14 bases between them. The CDR3 sequence: CASSPDRRDNQPQHF. Written as DNA, the CDR3 is TGCGCCAGCAGCCCGGACCGAAGGGACAATCAGCCCCAGCATTTT.

The V and J genes are TRBV7-2 and TRBJ2-7; D possibly matches TRBD1 or TRBD2 (5 bases each). The CDR3 extends over 16 amino acids. Germline V gene sequence: CDR1 SGHTA, CDR2 FQGNSA. Trimming removed 5 bases from V and 3 bases from J, with 20 bases in between. CDR3 amino acids: CASSPRGLGPSYEQYF. The CDR3 DNA is TGTGCCAGCAGCCCACGTGGTCTGGGACCCAGCTACGAGCAGTACTTC.

The chain recombines TRBV19 with TRBJ2-7, with 9 bases matching TRBD1. The V gene end was trimmed by 5 bases and the J gene end by 5 bases; junction bases not matched to a gene: 4. CDR1 and CDR2 (germline): LNHDA, SQIVND (reference sequence). The CDR3 sequence is 13 residues long. The CDR3 is CASSARTGDEQYF. The CDR3 region has the DNA TGTGCCAGTAGTGCCCGGACAGGGGACGAGCAGTACTTC.